This note documents a single T cell receptor beta chain sequence. V lost 1 base, J lost 7 bases, and 15 bases lay in between. The CDR3 is 16 residues long. Germline V gene data show CDR1 as SGHNT and CDR2 as YYREEE (reference sequence). These data belong to a study of T cell responses to AZD1222 COVID-19 vaccine. The protocol was immunoSEQ multiplex PCR, while the TCRdb copy is restricted to in-frame clones and leaves out a portion. The sample has 150,000 to 200,000 clones; about 90% are singletons. Investigators merged groups given second doses at roughly 4 or roughly 12 weeks. The specimen comprised peripheral blood, sampled 28 days after the second AZD1222 dose. This chain links TRBV5-4 with TRBJ1-6; perhaps TRBD1 as D (6 bases). The receptor was derived from an adult who received the AZD1222 COVID-19 vaccine. CDR3 region: CASSLSAGERNSPLHF. CDR3 DNA: TGTGCCAGCAGCTTGTCCGCAGGGGAAAGGAATTCACCCCTCCACTTT.